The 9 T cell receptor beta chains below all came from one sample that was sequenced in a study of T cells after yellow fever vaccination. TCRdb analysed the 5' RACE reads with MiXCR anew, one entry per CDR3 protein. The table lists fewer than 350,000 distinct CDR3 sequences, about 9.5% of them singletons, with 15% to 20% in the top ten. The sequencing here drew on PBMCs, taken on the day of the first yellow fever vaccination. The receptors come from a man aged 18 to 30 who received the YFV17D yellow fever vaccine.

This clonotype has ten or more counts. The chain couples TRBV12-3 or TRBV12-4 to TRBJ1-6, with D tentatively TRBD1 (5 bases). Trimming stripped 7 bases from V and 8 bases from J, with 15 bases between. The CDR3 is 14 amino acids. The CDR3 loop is CASTTLGRYSPLHF. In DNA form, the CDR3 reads TGTGCCAGCACCACCTTGGGGCGGTATTCACCCCTCCACTTT.

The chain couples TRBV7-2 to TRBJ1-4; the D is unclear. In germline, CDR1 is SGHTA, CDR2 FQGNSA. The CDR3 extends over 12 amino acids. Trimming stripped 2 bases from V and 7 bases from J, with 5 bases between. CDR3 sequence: CASSLYCEKLFF. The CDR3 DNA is TGTGCCAGCAGCTTATATTGTGAAAAACTGTTTTTT.

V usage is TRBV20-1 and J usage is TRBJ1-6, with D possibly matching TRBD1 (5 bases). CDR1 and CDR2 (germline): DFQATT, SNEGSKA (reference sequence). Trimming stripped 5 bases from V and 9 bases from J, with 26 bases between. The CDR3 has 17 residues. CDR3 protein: CSASWGRSAGSSSPLHF. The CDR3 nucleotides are TGCAGTGCTTCCTGGGGTCGGAGTGCAGGGAGTAGTTCACCCCTCCACTTT.

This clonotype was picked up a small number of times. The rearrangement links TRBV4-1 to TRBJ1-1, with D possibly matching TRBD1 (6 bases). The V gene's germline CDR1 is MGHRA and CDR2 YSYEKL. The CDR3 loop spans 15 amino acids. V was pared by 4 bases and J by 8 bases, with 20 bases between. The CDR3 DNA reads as TGCGCCAGCAGCCGACGGGACATGTCGTTTGAGGAAGCTTTCTTT. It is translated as CASSRRDMSFEEAFF.

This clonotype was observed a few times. For the CDR3, the DNA is TGTGCCAGCCGCGGACAGGGGTCCCTTTATACGCAGTATTTT. Translating gives CASRGQGSLYTQYF. The rearrangement links TRBV6-1 to TRBJ2-3, with 9 bases lining up with TRBD1. V lost 8 bases and J lost 7; bases outside the gene matches: 10. The CDR3 length is 14 residues. Germline CDR1 and CDR2: MNHNS and SASEGT.

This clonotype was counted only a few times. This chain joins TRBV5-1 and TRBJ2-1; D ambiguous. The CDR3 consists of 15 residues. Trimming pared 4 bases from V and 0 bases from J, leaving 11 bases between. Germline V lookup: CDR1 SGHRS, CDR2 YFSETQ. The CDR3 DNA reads TGCGCCAGCAGCCAAGGTCCCACCTCCTACAATGAGCAGTTCTTC. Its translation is CASSQGPTSYNEQFF.

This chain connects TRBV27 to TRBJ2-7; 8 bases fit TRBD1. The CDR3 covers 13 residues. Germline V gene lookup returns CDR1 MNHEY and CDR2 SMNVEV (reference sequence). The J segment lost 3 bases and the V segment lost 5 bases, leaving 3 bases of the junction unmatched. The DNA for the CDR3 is TGTGCCAGCAGTATAGGGACAGGCTACGAGCAGTACTTC. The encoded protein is CASSIGTGYEQYF.

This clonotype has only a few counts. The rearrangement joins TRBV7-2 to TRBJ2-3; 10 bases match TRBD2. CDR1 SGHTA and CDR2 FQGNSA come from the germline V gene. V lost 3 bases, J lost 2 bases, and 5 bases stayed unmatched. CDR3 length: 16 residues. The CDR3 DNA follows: TGTGCCAGCAGCTTTCTAGCGGGGGTGGCCACAGATACGCAGTATTTT. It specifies CASSFLAGVATDTQYF.

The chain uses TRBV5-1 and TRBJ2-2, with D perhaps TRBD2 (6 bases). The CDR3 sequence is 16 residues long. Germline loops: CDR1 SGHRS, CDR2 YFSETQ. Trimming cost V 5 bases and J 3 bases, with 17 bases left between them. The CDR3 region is CASSPGGTGHTGELFF. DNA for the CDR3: TGCGCCAGCAGTCCTGGGGGGACGGGCCACACCGGGGAGCTGTTTTTT.